This T cell receptor beta chain was recorded in a study of cytomegalovirus exposure and HLA in healthy donors. Regarding the study as a whole: Most subjects' HLA-A and HLA-B alleles were reportedly predicted from TCR beta sequences.

Remarks on this clone: Its target is not known.

This CDR3 is 12 amino acids long. Trimming took 5 bases from V and 5 from J; bases not matched to a gene: 0. The germline V gene has CDR1 GTSNPN and CDR2 SVGIG (reference sequence). Primers: 60 Vbeta forward and 13 Jbeta reverse. Sequenced by immunoSEQ multiplex PCR; TCRdb stores in-frame clones only, minus some. The sample yields 95,000 or so clones, about 86% seen once. What was sequenced was PBMCs. The receptor was isolated from a woman in her sixties or seventies in good health and CMV-seropositive. This chain joins TRBV30 and TRBJ2-2, with 9 positions matching TRBD1. The CDR3 region has the DNA TGTGCCTGGGGACAGGGGACCGGGGAGCTGTTTTTT. As protein: CAWGQGTGELFF.